The source of this T cell receptor (beta chain) is a study of blood T cell repertoires in COVID-19. Study in general: Acute and convalescent COVID-19 samples came from the United States, Italy and Spain.

Original processing notes: Amplification of reference gene primers provided the estimated nucleated cell counts. Measured with immunoSEQ multiplex PCR; TCRdb has only the in-frame clones, and not every one. D and trimming were read from the DNA, whereas the V and J calls and clone size are those reported in that table. The sample lists roughly 400,000 clones, about 89% occurring once. Seattle patients were enrolled while actively infected and followed longitudinally. This CDR3 is 13 amino acids long. The germline CDR1 and CDR2 sequences are DFQATT and SNEGSKA (reference sequence). Trimming took 3 bases from V and 2 from J; bases not matched to a gene: 3.

The chain has TRBV20-1 and TRBJ2-7; 8 nucleotides line up with TRBD2. The TCR sequence derives from a woman aged 60-75 years with COVID-19, enrolled during active disease. Sequencing input: peripheral blood. The CDR3 spells CSASRAGAYEQYF. The CDR3 nucleotides read TGCAGTGCTAGTCGAGCGGGAGCCTACGAGCAGTACTTC.